This TCR beta chain was obtained from a study of cytomegalovirus exposure and HLA in healthy donors. 13 Jbeta primers and 60 Vbeta primers were used for the PCR. Only in-frame clones appear in the TCRdb table, and some are missing; sequencing was by immunoSEQ multiplex PCR. The table lists some 130,000 clones, approximately 68% of them singletons. The germline V gene has CDR1 LNHNV and CDR2 YYDKDF (reference sequence). V gave up 4 bases and J gave up 5 bases, with 8 bases separating them. CDR3 length equals 12 residues. This receptor was obtained from a man younger than 40 in good health and CMV-seropositive. The V and J genes are TRBV15 and TRBJ2-5; D not certain. Sample: PBMCs. The CDR3 region is CATSTNPETQYF. The CDR3 DNA sequence: TGTGCCACCAGCACTAATCCTGAGACCCAGTACTTC. Full variable domain (remainder filled in from reference TRBV15 and TRBJ2-5): DAMVIQNPRYQVTQFGKPVTLSCSQTLNHNVMYWYQQKSSQAPKLLFHYYDKDFNNEADTPDNFQSRRPNTSFCFLDIRSPGLGDTAMYLCATSTNPETQYFGPGTRLLVL.